Listed below are T cell receptor beta chains from one sample, sequenced in a study of cytomegalovirus exposure and HLA in healthy donors. Only in-frame clones appear in the TCRdb table, and some are missing; sequencing was by immunoSEQ multiplex PCR. The sample lists some 97,000 clones, about 75% seen once, with around 14% in the top ten. The sequenced sample consisted of PBMCs. The receptor source for this set is a male donor in good health and CMV-seropositive. Each CDR3 is given with its conserved first and last residue. Fields, in order: clone size, D gene, V gene, J gene, CDR3 DNA, CDR3 protein. The D gene is left open where the match is weak. Expanded clones get a size class; other rows say once, few or many, or leave the size out.

clone_size: .
d_call: TRBD1
v_call: TRBV7-6
j_call: TRBJ1-2
cdr3_nt: TGTGCCAGCAGCCCAATCCGGGACAGCTATGGCTACACCTTC
cdr3_aa: CASSPIRDSYGYTF

clone_size: .
d_call: .
v_call: TRBV12-5
j_call: TRBJ2-1
cdr3_nt: TGTGCTAGTGGTTTGGTACAAGGCCCAGGGCCCTACAATGAGCAGTTCTTC
cdr3_aa: CASGLVQGPGPYNEQFF

clone_size: .
d_call: TRBD1
v_call: TRBV18
j_call: TRBJ1-4
cdr3_nt: TGTGCCAGCTCACCGACTGTACAGGGGGCTAGAAACGAAAAACTGTTTTTT
cdr3_aa: CASSPTVQGARNEKLFF

clone_size: .
d_call: .
v_call: TRBV2
j_call: TRBJ2-3
cdr3_nt: TGTGCCAGCAAATTAATCGGGTTTGGCACAGATACGCAGTATTTT
cdr3_aa: CASKLIGFGTDTQYF

clone_size: few
d_call: .
v_call: TRBV6-1
j_call: TRBJ2-7
cdr3_nt: TGTGCCAGCAGTGAATCCAGGTCCTACGAGCAGTACTTC
cdr3_aa: CASSESRSYEQYF

clone_size: once
d_call: .
v_call: TRBV7-8
j_call: TRBJ2-7
cdr3_nt: TGTGCCAGCAGCGCCTCCAGACTAGGGGGCCCGGACGAGCAGTACTTC
cdr3_aa: CASSASRLGGPDEQYF

clone_size: .
d_call: TRBD2
v_call: TRBV10-3
j_call: TRBJ2-3
cdr3_nt: TGTGCCATCAGTGAGTTGACTAGCGGACACACAGATACGCAGTATTTT
cdr3_aa: CAISELTSGHTDTQYF

clone_size: .
d_call: .
v_call: TRBV2
j_call: TRBJ2-1
cdr3_nt: TGTGCCAGCAGTGTCGATCAGAATGTCAATGAGCAGTTCTTC
cdr3_aa: CASSVDQNVNEQFF

clone_size: .
d_call: .
v_call: TRBV6-6
j_call: TRBJ2-5
cdr3_nt: TGTGCCAGCAGTTTAGCGAGGGAGACCCAGTACTTC
cdr3_aa: CASSLARETQYF

clone_size: .
d_call: .
v_call: TRBV29-1
j_call: TRBJ2-5
cdr3_nt: TGCAGCGTTTCATCATCAGAGACCCAGTACTTC
cdr3_aa: CSVSSSETQYF

clone_size: .
d_call: .
v_call: TRBV5-4
j_call: TRBJ2-5
cdr3_nt: TGTGCCAGCAGCCCCAACCAAGAGACCCAGTACTTC
cdr3_aa: CASSPNQETQYF

clone_size: .
d_call: TRBD2
v_call: TRBV6-6
j_call: TRBJ2-2
cdr3_nt: TGTGCCAGCAGTTACCGGACTAGCGGTAACACCGGGGAGCTGTTTTTT
cdr3_aa: CASSYRTSGNTGELFF

clone_size: .
d_call: TRBD2
v_call: TRBV25-1
j_call: TRBJ2-2
cdr3_nt: TGTGCCAGCAGTGACACTAGCGGGGAGACCACCGGGGAGCTGTTTTTT
cdr3_aa: CASSDTSGETTGELFF

clone_size: .
d_call: .
v_call: TRBV5-5
j_call: TRBJ1-5
cdr3_nt: TGTGCCAGCAGCCGACAGTATAGCAATCAGCCCCAGCATTTT
cdr3_aa: CASSRQYSNQPQHF

clone_size: few
d_call: TRBD1
v_call: TRBV7-9
j_call: TRBJ2-3
cdr3_nt: TGTGCCAGCAGCCCAGGACAGGGGCACACAGATACGCAGTATTTT
cdr3_aa: CASSPGQGHTDTQYF

clone_size: .
d_call: TRBD1
v_call: TRBV7-9
j_call: TRBJ2-3
cdr3_nt: TGTGCCAGCAGCTCCGGCAGGGGGCTACCCACAGATACGCAGTATTTT
cdr3_aa: CASSSGRGLPTDTQYF

clone_size: .
d_call: .
v_call: TRBV11-2
j_call: TRBJ2-3
cdr3_nt: TGTGCCAGCAGCTCGTATCACAGGGTGGGCCCAGATACGCAGTATTTT
cdr3_aa: CASSSYHRVGPDTQYF

clone_size: .
d_call: TRBD1
v_call: TRBV28
j_call: TRBJ2-7
cdr3_nt: TGTGCCAGCAGCCGGACAGGGGGCTACGAGCAGTACTTC
cdr3_aa: CASSRTGGYEQYF

clone_size: .
d_call: .
v_call: TRBV2
j_call: TRBJ2-1
cdr3_nt: TGTGCCAGCATCCGTCAGGGGTGGAGATACAATGAGCAGTTCTTC
cdr3_aa: CASIRQGWRYNEQFF

clone_size: .
d_call: .
v_call: TRBV5-1
j_call: TRBJ2-6
cdr3_nt: TGCGCCAGCAGCTTGGCCCGGGTCGGGAGAGACCAAAACTCTGGGGCCAACGTCCTGACTTTC
cdr3_aa: CASSLARVGRDQNSGANVLTF

clone_size: .
d_call: TRBD1
v_call: TRBV28
j_call: TRBJ1-1
cdr3_nt: TGTGCCAGCAGTACGACAGGGACAAAAAGCGGCTCTGAAGCTTTCTTT
cdr3_aa: CASSTTGTKSGSEAFF

clone_size: .
d_call: .
v_call: TRBV5-1
j_call: TRBJ1-2
cdr3_nt: TGCGCCAGCAGCTTGGAGGGTCAGGGTAACGGCTACACCTTC
cdr3_aa: CASSLEGQGNGYTF

clone_size: once
d_call: TRBD1
v_call: TRBV7-9
j_call: TRBJ1-6
cdr3_nt: TGTGCCAGCAGCTTCGGACAGGGGCCGGCACCCCTCCACTTT
cdr3_aa: CASSFGQGPAPLHF

clone_size: .
d_call: .
v_call: TRBV5-4
j_call: TRBJ1-1
cdr3_nt: TGTGCCAGCAGCTTGGGGTACGAGGGGGGGGGCCGGAACACTGAAGCTTTCTTT
cdr3_aa: CASSLGYEGGGRNTEAFF

clone_size: .
d_call: .
v_call: TRBV7-2
j_call: TRBJ2-1
cdr3_nt: TGTGCCAGCACCCCTCAAGGGGGGGGCTACAATGAGCAGTTCTTC
cdr3_aa: CASTPQGGGYNEQFF

clone_size: .
d_call: TRBD1
v_call: TRBV7-2
j_call: TRBJ2-7
cdr3_nt: TGTGCCAGCAGCTTAGCGTCTACAGGGGTTTATTACGAGCAGTACTTC
cdr3_aa: CASSLASTGVYYEQYF

clone_size: few
d_call: .
v_call: TRBV4-1
j_call: TRBJ2-3
cdr3_nt: TGCGCCAGCAGCCACCCTAGCGGCACAGATACGCAGTATTTT
cdr3_aa: CASSHPSGTDTQYF

clone_size: .
d_call: .
v_call: TRBV15
j_call: TRBJ1-1
cdr3_nt: TGTGCCACCAGCAGAGTTAGGATGAGGGGGTTGAACACTGAAGCTTTCTTT
cdr3_aa: CATSRVRMRGLNTEAFF

clone_size: few
d_call: .
v_call: TRBV6-1
j_call: TRBJ1-1
cdr3_nt: TGTGCCAGCAGCGAGGACTTCCCGGGAACTGAAGCTTTCTTT
cdr3_aa: CASSEDFPGTEAFF

clone_size: .
d_call: TRBD1
v_call: TRBV7-2
j_call: TRBJ1-2
cdr3_nt: TGTGCCAGCAGCACGGACAGGGGTTATGGCTACACCTTC
cdr3_aa: CASSTDRGYGYTF

clone_size: .
d_call: TRBD1
v_call: TRBV5-6
j_call: TRBJ1-6
cdr3_nt: TGTGCCAGCAGCTTGTTCGACAGCAGGGGGGAGGTTTCACCCCTCCACTTT
cdr3_aa: CASSLFDSRGEVSPLHF

clone_size: few
d_call: TRBD2
v_call: TRBV5-4
j_call: TRBJ2-3
cdr3_nt: TGTGCCAGCAGTCGTCCTAGCGGGGGGAACACAGATACGCAGTATTTT
cdr3_aa: CASSRPSGGNTDTQYF

clone_size: .
d_call: .
v_call: TRBV5-1
j_call: TRBJ2-6
cdr3_nt: TGCGCCAGCACCCGGACAGCTGGGGCCAACGTCCTGACTTTC
cdr3_aa: CASTRTAGANVLTF

clone_size: .
d_call: .
v_call: TRBV6-6
j_call: TRBJ1-5
cdr3_nt: TGTGCCAGCAGTTACTCCTTGGGGGCGAGCAATCAGCCCCAGCATTTT
cdr3_aa: CASSYSLGASNQPQHF

clone_size: .
d_call: TRBD1
v_call: TRBV10-3
j_call: TRBJ1-1
cdr3_nt: TGTGCCATCAGTGCCCGGGACAGACTACTTAACACTGAAGCTTTCTTT
cdr3_aa: CAISARDRLLNTEAFF

clone_size: .
d_call: .
v_call: TRBV28
j_call: TRBJ1-2
cdr3_nt: TGTGCCAGCAGCCCCGACACAAACTATGGCTACACCTTC
cdr3_aa: CASSPDTNYGYTF